This T cell receptor (beta chain) was identified in a study of type 1 and type 2 diabetes patients. The junction had 6 bases not matched to a gene; V was cut back by 5 bases and J by 3 bases. There are 15 residues in the CDR3. Germline CDR1 reads LNHDA; CDR2 reads SQIVND (reference sequence). This clonotype was seen a handful of times. Antigen: not known. General study findings and limits: In CD4+ and CD8+ T cells, type 2 diabetes diversity exceeded type 1.

PCR was run on genomic DNA. The TCR beta CDR3 region was amplified using 30 forward and 13 reverse primers. TCRdb redid the calling of the multiplex PCR reads with MiXCR, one entry per CDR3 protein. This sample carries 280,000 or so distinct CDR3 sequences, more than 40% of them seen once, and the ten largest clones take roughly 13%. V and J are TRBV19 and TRBJ2-1; TRBD2 matches 8 bases. Sequencing input: peripheral blood mononuclear cells (PBMCs). This receptor was taken from a man younger than 35 with type 2 diabetes. The CDR3 DNA sequence: TGTGCCAGTAGTGCCTCACTAGCGGACTACAATGAGCAGTTCTTC. Translated: CASSASLADYNEQFF.